These T cell receptor beta chains were read from a single sample in a study of cytomegalovirus exposure and HLA in healthy donors. The table came from immunoSEQ multiplex PCR; TCRdb's copy has only in-frame clones and leaves some out. This listing includes about 160,000 clones. Sequenced: PBMCs. These receptors all come from a man aged 25-45 years in good health and CMV-seronegative. CDR3s include the opening cysteine and the closing phenylalanine or tryptophan. The D gene is left open where the match is weak.

v_call	j_call	d_call	cdr3_aa	cdr3_nt
TRBV28	TRBJ1-2	NA	CASSSDRYGYTF	TGTGCCAGCAGTTCCGACAGATATGGCTACACCTTC
TRBV5-6	TRBJ1-3	NA	CASSPGQSTSGNTIYF	TGTGCCAGCAGCCCAGGACAGTCGACTTCTGGAAACACCATATATTTT
TRBV7-3	TRBJ2-2	TRBD2	CASSLNSAGDTGELFF	TGTGCCAGCAGCTTAAATTCGGCGGGAGACACCGGGGAGCTGTTTTTT
TRBV10-2	TRBJ1-5	NA	CASSEFGAISNQPQHF	TGCGCCAGCAGTGAGTTTGGGGCGATTAGCAATCAGCCCCAGCATTTT
TRBV19	TRBJ2-1	TRBD2	CASNPGHRTSGRLAYNEQFF	TGTGCCAGCAACCCGGGACATAGGACTAGCGGGAGACTCGCCTACAATGAGCAGTTCTTC
TRBV28	TRBJ2-3	NA	CASRLGTSTDTQYF	TGTGCCAGCAGACTCGGGACTTCCACAGATACGCAGTATTTT
TRBV5-4	TRBJ1-1	NA	CASSLNGGRVTEAFF	TGTGCCAGCAGCTTAAACGGGGGGCGAGTGACTGAAGCTTTCTTT
TRBV30	TRBJ2-1	TRBD1	CAYRQGGYNEQFF	TGTGCCTACCGACAGGGGGGTTACAATGAGCAGTTCTTC
TRBV9	TRBJ1-1	NA	CASSVGRSGDTEAFF	TGTGCCAGCAGCGTAGGTCGATCGGGTGACACTGAAGCTTTCTTT
TRBV29-1	TRBJ2-7	TRBD2	CSVPRAGGYEQYF	TGCAGCGTTCCACGGGCGGGGGGTTACGAGCAGTACTTC
TRBV7-9	TRBJ1-1	NA	CASSLGGARTEAFF	TGTGCCAGCAGCTTGGGGGGGGCTCGCACTGAAGCTTTCTTT
TRBV5-4	TRBJ2-5	NA	CASSSPMTGVTQYF	TGTGCCAGCAGCAGCCCGATGACAGGTGTGACCCAGTACTTC
TRBV7-9	TRBJ2-3	NA	CASSLAQVSDTQYF	TGTGCCAGCAGCTTAGCGCAGGTATCAGATACGCAGTATTTT
TRBV7-9	TRBJ1-6	NA	CASSLGTLSRSPLHF	TGTGCCAGCAGCTTAGGAACCCTCTCGCGGTCACCCCTCCACTTT
TRBV5-6	TRBJ1-5	TRBD1	CASSDPQGADNQPQHF	TGTGCCAGCAGCGACCCCCAGGGGGCTGACAATCAGCCCCAGCATTTT
TRBV27	TRBJ2-1	NA	CASSLSGAGDYNEQFF	TGTGCCAGCAGTTTATCGGGGGCGGGGGACTACAATGAGCAGTTCTTC
TRBV7-2	TRBJ1-2	TRBD1	CASSGDRGGYTF	TGTGCCAGCAGCGGAGACAGGGGTGGCTACACCTTC
TRBV7-2	TRBJ2-7	NA	CASSSNGNSYEQYF	TGTGCCAGCAGCTCAAACGGGAACTCCTACGAGCAGTACTTC
TRBV2	TRBJ1-5	TRBD1	CASSDQGVGNQPQHF	TGTGCCAGCAGTGATCAGGGGGTGGGCAATCAGCCCCAGCATTTT
TRBV5-1	TRBJ2-7	NA	CASSPLQGAYEQYF	TGCGCCAGCAGCCCCCTCCAGGGTGCCTACGAGCAGTACTTC
TRBV4-2	TRBJ1-2	NA	CASSQGPTVNYGYTF	TGTGCCAGCAGCCAAGGCCCGACAGTCAACTATGGCTACACCTTC
TRBV6-1	TRBJ2-1	TRBD2	CASSVSGESYNEQFF	TGTGCCAGCAGTGTAAGCGGGGAGTCCTACAATGAGCAGTTCTTC
TRBV7-9	TRBJ2-6	NA	CASSSPQVLYAGANVLTF	TGTGCCAGCAGCTCACCACAGGTTCTGTATGCTGGGGCCAACGTCCTGACTTTC